Listed below are T cell receptor beta chains from one sample, sequenced in a study of T cell changes during pregnancy in multiple sclerosis. Only in-frame clones appear in the TCRdb table, and some are missing; sequencing was by immunoSEQ multiplex PCR. The table shows under 40,000 clones, with 85% to 95% occurring only once. Sequenced material: CD8+ T cells from peripheral blood mononuclear cells, taken in the third trimester of pregnancy. These receptor sequences come from a female donor with multiple sclerosis, enrolled in a pregnancy study. CDR3s include the opening cysteine and the closing phenylalanine or tryptophan. D genes are given only for firm matches. A clone size is listed for some rows: how often the clone was seen (once, few, many), or a class if it is expanded.

CASSPDWDFSTYEQYF,TGTGCCAGCAGCCCTGATTGGGACTTTAGCACCTACGAGCAGTACTTC,.,TRBV5-5,TRBJ2-7,.
CASGGAGTDTQYF,TGTGCCAGCGGGGGGGCCGGGACAGATACGCAGTATTTT,.,TRBV9,TRBJ2-3,.
CASSLDREETQYF,TGTGCCAGCAGCTTGGACAGGGAGGAGACCCAGTACTTC,.,TRBV27,TRBJ2-5,TRBD1
CASSESPYEQYF,TGTGCCAGCAGTGAAAGCCCCTACGAGCAGTACTTC,.,TRBV2,TRBJ2-7,.
CASSIAGLMNTEAFF,TGTGCCAGTAGTATCGCAGGGTTGATGAACACTGAAGCTTTCTTT,.,TRBV19,TRBJ1-1,.
CASSPQGAWAFF,TGTGCCAGCAGCCCTCAGGGGGCTTGGGCTTTCTTT,.,TRBV14,TRBJ1-1,TRBD1
CASNSGGVSNEQFF,TGTGCCAGCAATTCCGGCGGGGTTTCCAATGAGCAGTTCTTC,.,TRBV6-1,TRBJ2-1,.
CASSQDVGLENTEAFF,TGCGCCAGCAGCCAAGATGTGGGACTCGAGAACACTGAAGCTTTCTTT,once,TRBV4-1,TRBJ1-1,.
CASSPQTGIGYGYTF,TGTGCCAGCAGCCCACAGACAGGGATCGGCTATGGCTACACCTTC,.,TRBV9,TRBJ1-2,TRBD1
CASSLAAGKQETQYF,TGTGCCAGCAGCTTAGCAGCCGGGAAACAAGAGACCCAGTACTTC,.,TRBV7-2,TRBJ2-5,.
CASAQRGHYEQYF,TGTGCCAGTGCCCAACGGGGACACTACGAGCAGTACTTC,.,TRBV19,TRBJ2-7,.
CASSLDIAGGGETQYF,TGTGCCAGCAGCTTAGATATAGCGGGGGGAGGAGAGACCCAGTACTTC,.,TRBV7-6,TRBJ2-5,TRBD2